This T cell receptor beta chain was obtained from a study of cytomegalovirus exposure and HLA in healthy donors. Study findings and constraints: There were reportedly fewer N-insertions in an Asian-associated ancestry cluster than the approximately 670-donor mean, in a later analysis. Overall, approximately 150 TCR beta chains were annotated as cytomegalovirus-associated. Both high specificity and high sensitivity reportedly marked the classifier's diagnosis of cytomegalovirus status.

On this clone: Its antigen is as yet unknown.

Germline V gives CDR1 MNHNS, CDR2 SASEGT. J was trimmed by 4 bases and V by 2 bases; bases with no gene match: 8. The CDR3 runs 16 residues. PCR was performed using 60 Vbeta and 13 Jbeta primers. Sequenced by immunoSEQ multiplex PCR; TCRdb stores in-frame clones only, minus some. Among about 82,000 clones listed, about 74% were seen once. The receptor comes from a woman aged 45-60 years in good health and CMV-seropositive. Specimen: PBMCs. The chain joins TRBV6-1 to TRBJ2-5; 9 nucleotides align to TRBD1. The CDR3 region is CASSEFRQGGRETQYF. The CDR3 nucleotides read TGTGCCAGCAGTGAATTTAGACAGGGGGGGAGAGAGACCCAGTACTTC.